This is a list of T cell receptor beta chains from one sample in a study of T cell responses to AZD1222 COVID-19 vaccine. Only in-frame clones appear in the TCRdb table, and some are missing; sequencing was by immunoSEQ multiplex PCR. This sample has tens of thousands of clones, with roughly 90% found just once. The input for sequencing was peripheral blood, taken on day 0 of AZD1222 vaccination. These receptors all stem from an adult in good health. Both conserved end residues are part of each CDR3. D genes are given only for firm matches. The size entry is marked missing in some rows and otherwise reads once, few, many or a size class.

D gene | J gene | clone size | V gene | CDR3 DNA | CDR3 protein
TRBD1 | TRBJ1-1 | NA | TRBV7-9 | TGTGCCAGCAGCCCGAGGTCAGGGGGCTGGACTGAAGCTTTCTTT | CASSPRSGGWTEAFF
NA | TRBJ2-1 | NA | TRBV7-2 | TGTGCCAGCAGCTTACGTCCGGGACTTGGATCCTACAATGAGCAGTTCTTC | CASSLRPGLGSYNEQFF
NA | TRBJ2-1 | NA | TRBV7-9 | TGTGCCAGCAGCCTCGACTCGAGGGAGCAGTTCTTC | CASSLDSREQFF
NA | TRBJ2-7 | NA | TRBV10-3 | TGTGCCATCAGTGAGTCGGGAGAGCAGTACTTC | CAISESGEQYF
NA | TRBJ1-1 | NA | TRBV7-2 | TGTGCCAGCAGACCCCCCCTCATGAACACTGAAGCTTTCTTT | CASRPPLMNTEAFF
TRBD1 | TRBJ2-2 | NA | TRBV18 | TGTGCCAGCTCACCAAACAGGGGGCGCAACACCGGGGAGCTGTTTTTT | CASSPNRGRNTGELFF
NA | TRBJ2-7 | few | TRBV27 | TGTGCCAGCAGTTTAAAACAGGCCTACGAGCAGTACTTC | CASSLKQAYEQYF
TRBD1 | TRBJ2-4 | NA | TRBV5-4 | TGTGCCAGCAGCGACAGGGGGGCGGCCAAAAACATTCAGTACTTC | CASSDRGAAKNIQYF
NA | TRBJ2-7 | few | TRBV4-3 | TGCGCCAGCAGCCAAGCAGGGCAGGGGACGTACGAGCAGTACTTC | CASSQAGQGTYEQYF
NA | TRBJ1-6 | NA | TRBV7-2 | TGTGCCAGCAGCTTAGGTTGGGGAAGCTCACCCCTCCACTTT | CASSLGWGSSPLHF
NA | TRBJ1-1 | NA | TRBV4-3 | TGCGCCAGCAGCCACTCATACTACGGGGGCACTGAAGCTTTCTTT | CASSHSYYGGTEAFF
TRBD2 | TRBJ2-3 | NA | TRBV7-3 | TGTGCCAGCAGCCTGGGGTCTAGCGGAGATACGCAGTATTTT | CASSLGSSGDTQYF
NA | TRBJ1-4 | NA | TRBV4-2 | TGTGCCAGCAGCCAATCAGGGGATGGTACCGGTGAAAAACTGTTTTTT | CASSQSGDGTGEKLFF
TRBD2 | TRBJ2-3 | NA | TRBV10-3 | TGTGCCATCAGTGACTTTGCGGGAGCCTCCGGTCCAGATACGCAGTATTTT | CAISDFAGASGPDTQYF
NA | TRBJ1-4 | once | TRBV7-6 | TGTGCCAGCAGCAAGTACAGGGATGAAAAACTGTTTTTT | CASSKYRDEKLFF
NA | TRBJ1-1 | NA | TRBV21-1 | TGTGCCAGCAGCAAAGCAGGGGACACTGAAGCTTTCTTT | CASSKAGDTEAFF
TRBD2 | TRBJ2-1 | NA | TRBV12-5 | TGTGCTAGTAGGACTAGCGGGGGGCGTTACAATGAGCAGTTCTTC | CASRTSGGRYNEQFF
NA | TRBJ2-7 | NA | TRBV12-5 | TGTGCTAGTGGTGACTCCTACGAGCAGTACTTC | CASGDSYEQYF
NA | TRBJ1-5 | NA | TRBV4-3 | TGCGCCAGCAGCCCGGACGGTATGTCGCCCCAGCATTTT | CASSPDGMSPQHF
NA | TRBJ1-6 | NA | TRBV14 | TGTGCCAGCAGCCAAGATCGGGGCCCTTTGCTTAATTCACCCCTCCACTTT | CASSQDRGPLLNSPLHF
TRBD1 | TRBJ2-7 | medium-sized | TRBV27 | TGTGCCAGCAGTCCCGCGACAGGGGGCGGCTACGAGCAGTACTTC | CASSPATGGGYEQYF
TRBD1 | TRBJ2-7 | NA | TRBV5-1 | TGCGCCAGCAGCCTGGACAGGGGCGCGGACGAGCAGTACTTC | CASSLDRGADEQYF
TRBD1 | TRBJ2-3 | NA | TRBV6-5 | TGTGCCAGCAGCTTGACAGGGTCCGCAGATACGCAGTATTTT | CASSLTGSADTQYF
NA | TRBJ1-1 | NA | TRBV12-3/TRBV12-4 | TGTGCCAGCAGTCTCACGTCAGAAGCTTTCTTT | CASSLTSEAFF
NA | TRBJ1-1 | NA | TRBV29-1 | TGCAGCGTTGTGGACACTGAAGCTTTCTTT | CSVVDTEAFF
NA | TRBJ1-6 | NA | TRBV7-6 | TGTGCCAGCAGCTTAACTGGCTCCTATAATTCACCCCTCCACTTT | CASSLTGSYNSPLHF
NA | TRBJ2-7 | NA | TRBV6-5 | TGTGCCACCACGGCAACCAGCTCCTACGAGCAGTACTTC | CATTATSSYEQYF
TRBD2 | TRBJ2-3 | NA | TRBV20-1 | TGCAGTGCTAGTAGCGGGGGGGACGGGGATACGCAGTATTTT | CSASSGGDGDTQYF
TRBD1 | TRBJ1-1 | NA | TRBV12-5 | TGTGCTAGTGGTTTGGCGACAGGGTCGGTCACTGAAGCTTTCTTT | CASGLATGSVTEAFF
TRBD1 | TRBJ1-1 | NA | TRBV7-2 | TGTGCCAGCAGCGCGGGACAGGCGATCACTGAAGCTTTCTTT | CASSAGQAITEAFF
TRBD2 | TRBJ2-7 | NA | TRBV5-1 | TGCGCCAGCAGCGGGGGACTAGCGAAGGACGAGCAGTACTTC | CASSGGLAKDEQYF
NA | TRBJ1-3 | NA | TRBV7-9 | TGTGCCAGCAGCTTAACCGGGGGAAGTGGAAACACCATATATTTT | CASSLTGGSGNTIYF
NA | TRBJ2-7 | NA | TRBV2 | TGTGCCAGCAGTGAACATAGCTACGAGCAGTACTTC | CASSEHSYEQYF
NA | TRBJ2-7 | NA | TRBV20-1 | TGCAGTGCCAGTGGGGGGTCCCTACCCTACGAGCAGTACTTC | CSASGGSLPYEQYF
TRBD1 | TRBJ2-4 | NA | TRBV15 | TGTGCCACCAGCAGGGGGGACAGGGAATCCGACATTCAGTACTTC | CATSRGDRESDIQYF
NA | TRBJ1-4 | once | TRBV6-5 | TGCGCCAGCAGAACAAGAGAAAAACTGTTTTTT | CASRTREKLFF
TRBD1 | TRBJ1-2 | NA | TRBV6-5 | TGTGCCAGCAGTTCCGGGACAGGGCCCAAAGGCTACACCTTC | CASSSGTGPKGYTF
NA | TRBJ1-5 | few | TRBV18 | TGTGCCAGCTCACCACCGTCAAAGAGGCAGCCCCAGCATTTT | CASSPPSKRQPQHF
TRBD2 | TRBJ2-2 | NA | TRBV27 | TGTGCCAGCAGTTTGTGGGCGGGAGGGTTCACCGGGGAGCTGTTTTTT | CASSLWAGGFTGELFF
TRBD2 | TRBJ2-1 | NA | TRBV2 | TGTGCCAGCAGACTAGCGGGAGGAAGGAATGAGCAGTTCTTC | CASRLAGGRNEQFF
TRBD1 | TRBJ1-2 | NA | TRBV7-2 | TGTGCCAGCAGCCCAACTACAGGGGGCCCCTATGGCTACACCTTC | CASSPTTGGPYGYTF
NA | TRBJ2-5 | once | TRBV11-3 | TGTGCCAGCAGCGGGGGTTTTCAAGAGACCCAGTACTTC | CASSGGFQETQYF